A single T cell receptor beta chain is shown here with its context. The data were obtained in a study of blood T cell repertoires in COVID-19. V was cut by 8 bases and J by 4 bases, with 12 bases left in between. Germline assignment: CDR1 LNHNV and CDR2 YYDKDF (reference sequence). This CDR3 spans 14 amino acids. Repertoires were generated with immunoSEQ multiplex PCR, while TCRdb's copy carries only in-frame clones and drops some. The sample has 200,000 to 300,000 clones, approximately 80% seen once; the top ten hold 1.5% to 2%. The chain is built from TRBV15 and TRBJ2-6; D remains ambiguous. The source material was peripheral blood. The source is a woman older than 75 with acute or convalescent COVID-19. In DNA form, the CDR3 reads TGTGCCACCCAAGCGATGGCCGGGGCCAACGTCCTGACTTTC. Its protein product is CATQAMAGANVLTF.